The 3 T cell receptor beta chains presented below share a single source sample, sequenced in a study of shared clonotypes between healthy human individuals. Data came from immunoSEQ multiplex PCR; TCRdb stores just in-frame clones and leaves some out. The sample lists 950,000 to 1,100,000 clones; approximately 72% were seen once. Sequencing was performed on memory CD4+ T cells sorted from blood. The subset was: CD45RA-negative fraction. Every receptor here comes from a man between 18 and 29 years old in good health.

CDR3 bases: TGTGCCAGCAGCCCCTCCGGGACTAGCTCCAATGAGCAGTTCTTC. It yields the protein CASSPSGTSSNEQFF. This chain joins TRBV7-9 and TRBJ2-1; 9 positions match TRBD2. This CDR3 region has 15 residues. The germline CDR1 and CDR2 sequences are SEHNR and FQNEAQ (reference sequence). V lost 5 bases and J lost 6; bases outside the gene matches: 8.

The gene calls are TRBV5-6 and TRBJ1-1; weak D call: TRBD1 (6 bases). The CDR3 loop spans 12 amino acids. Germline V lookup: CDR1 SGHDT, CDR2 YYEEEE. Trimming took 0 bases from V and 10 from J, leaving 10 bases between them. CDR3 coding DNA: TGTGCCAGCAGCTTGGATAGGGGGAGAGCTTTCTTT. As protein: CASSLDRGRAFF.

This chain connects TRBV29-1 to TRBJ1-1; D uncertain. Germline V gene sequence: CDR1 SQVTM, CDR2 ANQGSEA. Trimming cost V 5 bases and J 0 bases, with 13 bases left between them. CDR3 length: 14 residues. CDR3 DNA sequence: TGCAGCGTTCAACCCTCTGCTATGAACACTGAAGCTTTCTTT. The encoded protein is CSVQPSAMNTEAFF.